The 5 T cell receptor beta chains below all came from one sample that was sequenced in a study of CD8 T cells in Susac syndrome. It was with random hexamers that roughly 0.45 to 1 ug RNA was reverse transcribed. TCRdb analysed the immunoSEQ multiplex PCR reads with MiXCR anew, one entry per CDR3 protein. Of approximately 220,000 distinct CDR3 sequences in the sample, over 90% are singletons; the top ten hold approximately 0.075%. Sequencing used CD4+ T cells from PBMCs. The receptors derive from a human donor with multiple sclerosis.

The chain employs TRBV20-1 and TRBJ1-1, with no clear D. The CDR3 length is 13 residues. Germline CDR1 and CDR2: DFQATT and SNEGSKA (reference sequence). Trimming removed 7 bases at V and 3 bases at J, with 15 bases between. The CDR3 sequence is CSGVAVYDTEAFF. CDR3 sequence (DNA): TGCAGTGGAGTCGCGGTGTATGACACTGAAGCTTTCTTT.

The genes are TRBV18 and TRBJ2-7, with D maybe TRBD2 (5 bases). V lost 2 bases to trimming and J lost 4 bases, with 15 bases between them. Per germline, CDR1 KGHSH and CDR2 LQKENI. This CDR3 comprises 15 residues. The CDR3 DNA sequence: TGTGCCAGCTCACCAGGAGGCTGGGATTCTTACGAGCAGTACTTC. The encoded protein is CASSPGGWDSYEQYF.

This chain uses TRBV3-1 with TRBJ2-7, with D perhaps given as TRBD1 or TRBD2 (5 bases each). V lost 0 bases, J lost 6 bases, and 12 bases lay in between. Germline values: CDR1 LGHDT, CDR2 YNNKEL (reference sequence). The CDR3 has 14 amino acids. In DNA form, the CDR3 reads TGTGCCAGCAGCCAAGAATGGGATGGGGGCGAGCAGTACGTC. It codes for CASSQEWDGGEQYV.

The chain is built from TRBV11-2 and TRBJ1-1; no reliable D call. Trimming cost V 2 bases and J 0 bases, with 10 bases left between them. This CDR3 region has 15 residues. CDR1 and CDR2 (germline): SGHAT, FQNNGV. The CDR3 DNA reads TGTGCCAGCAGCTTATTGGCAGTCATGAACACTGAAGCTTTCTTT. Translation: CASSLLAVMNTEAFF.

This clonotype has only a few counts. The chain employs TRBV27 and TRBJ1-2; no reliable D call. The germline V and J ends were trimmed by 2 bases and 4 bases, with 8 bases remaining between them. CDR1 is MNHEY, CDR2 SMNVEV, per germline (reference sequence). This CDR3 contains 13 residues. DNA for the CDR3: TGTGCCAGCAGTTTAAAGGACGGCTATGGCTACACCTTC. Translating gives CASSLKDGYGYTF.